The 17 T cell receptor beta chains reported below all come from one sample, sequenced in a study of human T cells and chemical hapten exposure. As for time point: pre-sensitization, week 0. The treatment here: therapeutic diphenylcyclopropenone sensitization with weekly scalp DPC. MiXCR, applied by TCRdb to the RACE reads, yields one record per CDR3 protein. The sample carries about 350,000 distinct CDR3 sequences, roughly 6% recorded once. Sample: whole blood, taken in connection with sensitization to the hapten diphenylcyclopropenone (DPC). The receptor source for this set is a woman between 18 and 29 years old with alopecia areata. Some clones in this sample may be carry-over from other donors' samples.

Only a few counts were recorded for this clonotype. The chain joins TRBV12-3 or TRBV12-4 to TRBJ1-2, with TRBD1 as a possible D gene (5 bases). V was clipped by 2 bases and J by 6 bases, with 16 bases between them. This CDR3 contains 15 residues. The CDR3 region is CASSLSGKGPNGYTF. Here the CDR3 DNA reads TGTGCCAGCAGTTTATCGGGAAAGGGGCCAAATGGCTACACCTTC.

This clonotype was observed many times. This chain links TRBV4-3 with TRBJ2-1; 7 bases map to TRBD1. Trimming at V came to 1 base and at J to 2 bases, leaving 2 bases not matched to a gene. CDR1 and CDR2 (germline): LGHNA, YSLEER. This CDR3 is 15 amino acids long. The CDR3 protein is CASSQGQGPYNEQFF. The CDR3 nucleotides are TGCGCCAGCAGCCAAGGACAGGGCCCCTACAATGAGCAGTTCTTC.

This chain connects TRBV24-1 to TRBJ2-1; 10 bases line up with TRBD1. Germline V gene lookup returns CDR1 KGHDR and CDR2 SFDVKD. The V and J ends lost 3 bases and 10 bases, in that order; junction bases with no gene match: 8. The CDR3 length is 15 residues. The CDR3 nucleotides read TGTGCCACCAGTGATGCGGGACAGGGGTCAGGGGAGCAGTTCTTC. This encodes CATSDAGQGSGEQFF.

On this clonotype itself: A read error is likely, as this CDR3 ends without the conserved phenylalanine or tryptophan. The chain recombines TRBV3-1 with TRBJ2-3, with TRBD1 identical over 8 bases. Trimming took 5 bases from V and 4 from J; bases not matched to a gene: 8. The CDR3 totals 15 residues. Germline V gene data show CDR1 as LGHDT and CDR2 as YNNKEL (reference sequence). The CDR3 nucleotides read TGTGCCAGCAGCTTAGAGGACAGGGCTGCAGATACGCAGTATTTG. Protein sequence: CASSLEDRAADTQYL.

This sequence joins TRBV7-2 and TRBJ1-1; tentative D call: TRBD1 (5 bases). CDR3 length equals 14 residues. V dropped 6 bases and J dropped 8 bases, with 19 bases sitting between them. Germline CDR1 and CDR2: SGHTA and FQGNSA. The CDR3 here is CASRRSTGGDEAFF. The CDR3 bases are TGTGCCAGCAGACGAAGCACGGGGGGTGACGAAGCTTTCTTT.

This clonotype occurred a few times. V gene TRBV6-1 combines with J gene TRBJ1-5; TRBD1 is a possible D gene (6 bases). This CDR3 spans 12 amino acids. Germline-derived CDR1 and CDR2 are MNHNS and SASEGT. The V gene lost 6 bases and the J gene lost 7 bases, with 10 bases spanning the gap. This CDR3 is CASSRGAQPQHF. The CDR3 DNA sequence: TGTGCCAGCAGCAGGGGAGCCCAGCCCCAGCATTTT.

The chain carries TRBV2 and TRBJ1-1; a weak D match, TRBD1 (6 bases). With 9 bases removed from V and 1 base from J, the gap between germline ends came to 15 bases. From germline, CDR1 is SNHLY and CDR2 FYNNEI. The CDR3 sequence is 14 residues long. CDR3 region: CARKSGQKNTEAFF. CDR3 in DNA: TGTGCCAGAAAATCGGGACAAAAGAACACTGAAGCTTTCTTT.

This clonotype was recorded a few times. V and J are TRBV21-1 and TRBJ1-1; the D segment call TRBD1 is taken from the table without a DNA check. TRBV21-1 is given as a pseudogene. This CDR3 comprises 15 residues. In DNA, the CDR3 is TGTGCCAGCAGCAAAGAGGACAGCCTGAACACTGAAGCTTTCTTT. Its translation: CASSKEDSLNTEAFF.

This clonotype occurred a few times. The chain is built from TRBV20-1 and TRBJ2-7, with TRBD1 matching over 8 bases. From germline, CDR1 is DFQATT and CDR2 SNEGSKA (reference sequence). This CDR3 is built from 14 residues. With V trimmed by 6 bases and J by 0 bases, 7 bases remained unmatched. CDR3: CSAPRTGNSYEQYF. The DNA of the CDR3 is TGCAGTGCACCTAGGACAGGGAACTCCTACGAGCAGTACTTC.

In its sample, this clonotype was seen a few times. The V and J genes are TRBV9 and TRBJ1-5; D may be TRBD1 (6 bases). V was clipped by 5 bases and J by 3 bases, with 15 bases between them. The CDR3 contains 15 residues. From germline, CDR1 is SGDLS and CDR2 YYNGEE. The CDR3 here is CASSDTGTPNQPQHF. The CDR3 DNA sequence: TGTGCCAGCAGTGATACCGGGACACCCAATCAGCCCCAGCATTTT.

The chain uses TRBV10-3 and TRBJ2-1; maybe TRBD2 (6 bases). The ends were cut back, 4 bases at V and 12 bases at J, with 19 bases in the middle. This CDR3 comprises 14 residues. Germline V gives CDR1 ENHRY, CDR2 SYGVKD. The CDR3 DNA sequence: TGTGCCATCAGTGGAACCGGGAGCCGGGGGTGGCAGTTCTTC. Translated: CAISGTGSRGWQFF.

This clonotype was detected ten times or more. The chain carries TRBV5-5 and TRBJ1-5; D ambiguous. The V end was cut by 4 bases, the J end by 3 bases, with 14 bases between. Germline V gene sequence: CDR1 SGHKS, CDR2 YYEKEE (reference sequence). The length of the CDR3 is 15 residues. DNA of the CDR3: TGTGCCAGCAGCCCGAACAGCCTACTCAATCAGCCCCAGCATTTT. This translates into CASSPNSLLNQPQHF.

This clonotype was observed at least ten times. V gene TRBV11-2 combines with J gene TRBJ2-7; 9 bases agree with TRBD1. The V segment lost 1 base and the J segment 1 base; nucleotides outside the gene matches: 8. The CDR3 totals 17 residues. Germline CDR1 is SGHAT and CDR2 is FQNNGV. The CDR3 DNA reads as TGTGCCAGCAGCTTAGGAACCCCGGGACAGGGTTCCTACGAGCAGTACTTC. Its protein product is CASSLGTPGQGSYEQYF.

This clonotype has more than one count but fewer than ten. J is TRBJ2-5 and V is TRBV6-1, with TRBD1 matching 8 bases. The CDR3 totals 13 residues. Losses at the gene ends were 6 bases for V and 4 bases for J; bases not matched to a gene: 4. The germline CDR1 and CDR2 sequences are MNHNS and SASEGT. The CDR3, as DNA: TGTGCCAGCAGGGGACAGGTATTAGAGACCCAGTACTTC. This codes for CASRGQVLETQYF.

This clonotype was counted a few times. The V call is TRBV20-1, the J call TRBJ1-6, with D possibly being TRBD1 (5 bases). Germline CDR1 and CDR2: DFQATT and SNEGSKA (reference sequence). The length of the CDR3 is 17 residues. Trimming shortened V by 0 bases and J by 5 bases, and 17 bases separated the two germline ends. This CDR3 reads CSARDPSVQGDNSPLHF. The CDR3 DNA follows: TGCAGTGCTAGAGACCCGTCGGTCCAGGGCGATAATTCACCCCTCCACTTT.

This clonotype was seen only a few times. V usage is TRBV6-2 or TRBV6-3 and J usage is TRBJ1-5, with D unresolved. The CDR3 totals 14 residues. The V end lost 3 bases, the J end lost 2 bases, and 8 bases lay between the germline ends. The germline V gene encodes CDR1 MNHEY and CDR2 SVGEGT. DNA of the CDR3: TGTGCCAGCAGTTATGTAAATGGCAATCAGCCCCAGCATTTT. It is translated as CASSYVNGNQPQHF.

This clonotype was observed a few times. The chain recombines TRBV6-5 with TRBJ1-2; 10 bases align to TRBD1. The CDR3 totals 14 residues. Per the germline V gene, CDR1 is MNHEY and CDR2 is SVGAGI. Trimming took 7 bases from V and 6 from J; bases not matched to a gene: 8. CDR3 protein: CASTQTGGGDGYTF. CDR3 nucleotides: TGTGCCAGCACCCAGACAGGGGGCGGGGATGGCTACACCTTC.